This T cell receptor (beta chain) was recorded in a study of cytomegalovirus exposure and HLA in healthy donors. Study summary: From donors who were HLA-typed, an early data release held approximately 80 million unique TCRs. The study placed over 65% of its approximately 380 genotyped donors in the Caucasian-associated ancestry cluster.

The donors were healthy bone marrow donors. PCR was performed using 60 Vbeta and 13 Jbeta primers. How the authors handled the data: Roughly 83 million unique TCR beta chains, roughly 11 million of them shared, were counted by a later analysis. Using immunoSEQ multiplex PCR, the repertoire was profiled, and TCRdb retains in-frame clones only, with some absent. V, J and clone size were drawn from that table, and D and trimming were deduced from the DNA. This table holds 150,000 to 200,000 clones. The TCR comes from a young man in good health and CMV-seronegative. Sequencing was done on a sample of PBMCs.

DNA for the CDR3: TGTGCCAGTAGTCCCCGTCAGGGACAGGGGGCCCGTCAGCCCCAGCATTTT. This encodes CASSPRQGQGARQPQHF. This rearrangement joins TRBV19 to TRBJ1-5; 12 bases map to TRBD1. J was trimmed by 6 bases and V by 5 bases; bases with no gene match: 11. The CDR3 is 17 residues long. From germline, CDR1 is LNHDA and CDR2 SQIVND (reference sequence).